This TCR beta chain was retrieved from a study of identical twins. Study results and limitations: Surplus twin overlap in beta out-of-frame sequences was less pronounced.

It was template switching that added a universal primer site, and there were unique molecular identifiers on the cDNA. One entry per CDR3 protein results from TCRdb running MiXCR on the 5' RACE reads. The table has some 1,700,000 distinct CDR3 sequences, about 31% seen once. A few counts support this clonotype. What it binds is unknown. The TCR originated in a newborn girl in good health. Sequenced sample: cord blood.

The CDR3 DNA sequence: TGTGCCAGCAGTTACTCGCTAGCGGGAGCAGATACGCAGTATTTT. Its translation is CASSYSLAGADTQYF. The chain carries TRBV6-5 and TRBJ2-3, with 10 positions matching TRBD2. CDR3 length equals 15 residues. Germline assignment: CDR1 MNHEY and CDR2 SVGAGI. V lost 0 bases and J lost 4; bases outside the gene matches: 1.